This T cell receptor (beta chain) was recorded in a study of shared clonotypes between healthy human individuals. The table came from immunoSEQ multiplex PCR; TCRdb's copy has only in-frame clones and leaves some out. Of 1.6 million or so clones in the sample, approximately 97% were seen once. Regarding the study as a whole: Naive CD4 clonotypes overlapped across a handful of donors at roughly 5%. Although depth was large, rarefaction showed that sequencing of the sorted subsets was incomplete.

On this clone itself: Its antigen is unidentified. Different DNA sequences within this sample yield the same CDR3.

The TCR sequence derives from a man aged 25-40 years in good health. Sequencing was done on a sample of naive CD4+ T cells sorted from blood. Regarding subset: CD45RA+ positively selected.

The CDR3 region is CASSGGLSYNEQFF. The CDR3, as DNA: TGCGCCAGCAGCGGGGGCCTCTCCTACAATGAGCAGTTCTTC. J is TRBJ2-1 and V is TRBV5-1, with D perhaps matching TRBD1 (6 bases). The CDR3 covers 14 residues. V lost 4 bases and J lost 0, with 8 bases in between. From germline, CDR1 is SGHRS and CDR2 YFSETQ.